This TCR beta chain was recorded in a study of T-cell memory formation after mild COVID-19 (dated by TCRdb to the early 2020s). About the study as a whole: TCR sequence clusters from the two donors were found to be largely donor specific. T-cell clones expanding and contracting after mild COVID-19 in a couple of donors were tracked by longitudinal TCRalpha and TCRbeta repertoire sequencing. Two young, previously healthy adult volunteers, one female and one male, were included in the cohort.

Study-wide conclusions, independent of this receptor: The detection of some responding clones in pre-infection memory suggests that pre-existing cross-reactive memory T cells joined the SARS-CoV-2 response. The study covered only a couple of mild cases, and larger cohorts including severe cases with pre-infection samples were considered necessary. Contracting CD4+ clones were found mainly in CM and EM memory subsets, while CD8+ clones were enriched in EMRA. SARS-CoV-2 specificity of the second-wave clones peaking on day 37 was not confirmed. Balanced CD4/CD8 phenotypes were observed for clones contracting from day 15 to 85, whereas a bias towards CD4+ was observed for a second wave of clones expanding from day 15 to 37.

Reads for this sample came from an Illumina NovaSeq 6000. TCRalpha and TCRbeta cDNA libraries were constructed by 5'RACE with constant-segment primers, with sample barcodes and unique molecular identifiers being introduced. RNA was extracted from every sample with Trizol reagent. The libraries were amplified in two PCR steps, and the second step added a second sample barcode and Illumina TruSeq adapters. The libraries were sequenced on an Illumina NovaSeq using 2 x 150 bp paired-end reads. Turning to the authors' computational methods: The reads were demultiplexed and collapsed into UMI-guided consensus sequences using migec v1.2.7. With mixcr v2.1.11, UMI consensuses were aligned to TRA and TRB V and J templates and assembled into clonotypes. Expanded or contracted clonotypes were those called significant by both edgeR and NoisET, with noise models trained on biological replicates. For edgeR calls, a false discovery rate-adjusted p below 0.01 and a log2 fold-change threshold of 1 were applied. As an exploratory analysis of dynamics, max-normalized trajectories of the 1000 most abundant clonotypes were examined by PCA with hierarchical clustering. Separately sequenced CD4+ and CD8+ repertoires were used to assign a CD4 or CD8 phenotype to each responding clone. TCRdb itself trimmed the public reads at Q25 with fastp, ran MiXCR and retained productive beta chains. Every entry covers one CDR3 protein and lists the most common genes and DNA from its rows. The V and J calls shown here were made by TCRdb, not taken from the authors' results. The sample table lists around 420,000 distinct CDR3 sequences, roughly 24% of them with a count of one. The top ten constitute roughly 9.7% of the sample.

Details on this clonotype: The antigen it recognizes is unknown. Per-base qualities were not stored, and no clone one base away is much larger.

Ficoll-Paque density gradient centrifugation was the method used to isolate PBMCs. The CDR3 spans 14 residues, from the cysteine through the phenylalanine. Just the 42-base CDR3 DNA is kept, in frame starting at base 1. V is cut by 7 bases and J by 5 bases, and the space between the germline ends is 20 bases. Reading the germline V gene (reference sequence) gives CDR1 DFQATT and CDR2 SNEGSKA. This clonotype was sampled from an adult woman who had mild COVID-19 (a few samples of this study predate the infection). The sample titles of this study are shuffled in the database, so cell type and time point are left out; the donor was told from shared clones. Here the chain combines TRBV20-1 and TRBJ1-2; TRBD1 is possibly the D segment (5 matching bases). Sample: PBMCs or a T cell subset sorted from them (not recorded which). The sequenced DNA is TGCAGTGGGGGAGGGCAGGGAACCTTATATGGCTACACCTTC. It translates to CSGGGQGTLYGYTF.